This T cell receptor (beta chain) was recovered during a study of blood T cell repertoires in COVID-19. This CDR3 contains 16 residues. Methods used by the authors: Amplification of reference gene primers provided the estimated nucleated cell counts. TCRdb keeps only in-frame clones here, not all; method: immunoSEQ multiplex PCR. V, J and clone size reflect that table, while D and trimming were determined from the DNA. This table holds roughly 100,000 clones, 75% to 85% found once. The clonotype was recovered from a woman aged 65 to 85 with acute or convalescent COVID-19. V is TRBV21-1 and J is TRBJ2-1; the table's D call, TRBD2, was not checked against the DNA. TRBV21-1 is recorded as a pseudogene. The material sequenced was peripheral blood. Here the CDR3 reads CASSPLGTSGHNEQFF. DNA for the CDR3: TGTGCCAGCAGCCCCCTAGGGACTAGCGGGCACAATGAGCAGTTCTTC.